The clone carrying this T cell receptor beta chain has more than one count but fewer than ten. The target antigen is unknown. TCRdb fed the RT-PCR reads into MiXCR, producing one record per CDR3 protein. The sample holds more than 200,000 distinct CDR3 sequences, less than 15% seen once. The data are from a study of response to subunit inactivated influenza vaccine. Points from the study as a whole: Only a handful of new T cells, the authors suggested, are recruited with each seasonal influenza vaccination.

Trimming cost V 5 bases and J 2 bases; bases outside gene matches: 11. The CDR3 spans 17 residues. Germline V gene data show CDR1 as LGHDT and CDR2 as YNNKEL (reference sequence). The gene calls are TRBV3-1 and TRBJ2-1, with TRBD2 identical over 8 bases. The sequences come from non-naive T cells sorted from PBMCs, collected roughly 15 days before vaccination. The sequence derives from a man aged 45-60 years who received an inactivated influenza vaccine. CDR3 DNA: TGTGCCAGCAGCTCACAGACTTTAGCGGGGCCCTACAATGAGCAGTTCTTC. This gives the protein CASSSQTLAGPYNEQFF.